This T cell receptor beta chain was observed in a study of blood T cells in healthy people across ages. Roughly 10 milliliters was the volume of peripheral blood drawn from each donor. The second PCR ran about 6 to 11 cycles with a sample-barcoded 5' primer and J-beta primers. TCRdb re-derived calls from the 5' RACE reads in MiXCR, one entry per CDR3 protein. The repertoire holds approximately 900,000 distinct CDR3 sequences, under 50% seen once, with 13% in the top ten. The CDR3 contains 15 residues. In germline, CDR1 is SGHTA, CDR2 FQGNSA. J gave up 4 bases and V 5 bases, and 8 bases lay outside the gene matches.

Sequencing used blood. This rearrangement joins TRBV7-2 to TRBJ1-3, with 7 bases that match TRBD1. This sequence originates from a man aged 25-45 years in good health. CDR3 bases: TGTGCCAGCAGCAATCAGGGGGGTCCCGGAAACACCATATATTTT. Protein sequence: CASSNQGGPGNTIYF.